Listed below are T cell receptor beta chains from one sample, sequenced in a study of blood T cells in healthy people across ages. TCRdb reanalysed the 5' RACE reads using MiXCR and keeps one entry per CDR3 protein. This repertoire shows hundreds of thousands of distinct CDR3 sequences, roughly 25% found once; its top ten account for more than 8%. These records were also assigned to another study, of T cells of mothers and their children.

Sequences were obtained from blood. These receptors came from a boy between 10 and 17 years old in good health. Each CDR3 is given with its conserved first and last residue. The D gene is left open where the match is weak. Expanded clones get a size class; other rows say once, few or many, or leave the size out.

NA	TRBV4-3	TRBJ2-2	NA	15	CASSRKSTGTGELFF	TGCGCCAGCAGCCGAAAATCAACAGGGACCGGGGAGCTGTTTTTT
TRBD2	TRBV28	TRBJ2-4	NA	16	CASSLEGGSDKNIQYF	TGTGCCAGCAGTTTAGAGGGCGGGAGTGACAAAAACATTCAGTACTTC
NA	TRBV7-9	TRBJ2-1	NA	14	CASSPGINYNEQFF	TGTGCCAGCAGTCCCGGGATCAACTACAATGAGCAGTTCTTC
TRBD1	TRBV11-1	TRBJ2-2	NA	20	CASSFDPGQVLPRGTGELFF	TGTGCCAGCAGCTTCGACCCCGGACAGGTGCTGCCCCGGGGCACCGGGGAGCTGTTTTTT
NA	TRBV14	TRBJ1-2	NA	12	CASSQSDYGYTF	TGTGCCAGCAGCCAGAGCGACTATGGCTACACCTTC
NA	TRBV6-2/TRBV6-3	TRBJ2-7	few	12	CASRRGNYEQYF	TGTGCCAGCAGGCGCGGGAACTACGAGCAGTACTTC
NA	TRBV28	TRBJ2-5	few	17	CASSLGWGTRYQETQYF	TGTGCCAGCAGTTTGGGTTGGGGGACGAGGTACCAAGAGACCCAGTACTTC
NA	TRBV4-1	TRBJ1-2	NA	15	CASSQDMAFPGGYTF	TGCGCCAGCAGCCAAGACATGGCCTTCCCGGGTGGCTACACCTTC
TRBD1	TRBV7-9	TRBJ1-2	NA	14	CASSPGQVDYGYTF	TGTGCCAGCAGCCCGGGACAGGTTGACTATGGCTACACCTTC
NA	TRBV20-1	TRBJ2-5	NA	12	CSAQGPQETQYF	TGCAGTGCCCAGGGACCCCAAGAGACCCAGTACTTC
TRBD1	TRBV7-2	TRBJ2-5	NA	15	CAGSSPGQGWETQYF	TGTGCCGGCAGCTCCCCCGGACAGGGCTGGGAGACCCAGTACTTC
NA	TRBV5-1	TRBJ2-7	few	15	CASSLGTALTYEQYF	TGCGCCAGCAGCTTGGGAACCGCCCTGACCTACGAGCAGTACTTC
TRBD1	TRBV9	TRBJ1-2	few	13	CASSVGTDYGYTF	TGTGCCAGCAGCGTTGGGACAGACTATGGCTACACCTTC
TRBD2	TRBV29-1	TRBJ2-5	few	14	CSAQTSGSGETQYF	TGCAGCGCACAAACTAGCGGGAGCGGGGAGACCCAGTACTTC
NA	TRBV20-1	TRBJ1-4	NA	14	CSARDMREGEKLFF	TGCAGTGCTAGAGATATGCGTGAGGGTGAAAAACTGTTTTTT
NA	TRBV11-2	TRBJ1-1	few	12	CASTAGLTEAFF	TGTGCCAGCACTGCAGGGTTGACTGAAGCTTTCTTT
NA	TRBV29-1	TRBJ2-5	few	14	CSVEGPEEQETQYF	TGCAGCGTTGAGGGCCCGGAGGAACAAGAGACCCAGTACTTC
NA	TRBV3-1	TRBJ2-5	NA	14	CASSYTGLGETQYF	TGTGCCAGCAGCTATACAGGGTTGGGAGAGACCCAGTACTTC
TRBD1	TRBV4-3	TRBJ2-7	NA	15	CASSQDWAGGYEQYF	TGCGCCAGCAGCCAAGATTGGGCAGGGGGCTACGAGCAGTACTTC
TRBD2	TRBV24-1	TRBJ2-1	NA	18	CATSDQRTSAGVYNEQFF	TGTGCCACCAGTGATCAGAGGACTAGCGCCGGAGTCTACAATGAGCAGTTCTTC
NA	TRBV7-9	TRBJ2-1	many	18	CASSYPVGSVAWYNEQFF	TGTGCCAGCAGCTATCCAGTCGGTAGCGTAGCGTGGTACAATGAGCAGTTCTTC
TRBD2	TRBV9	TRBJ2-1	NA	17	CASSVEGGLAGADEQFF	TGTGCCAGCAGCGTAGAGGGGGGACTAGCGGGAGCCGATGAGCAGTTCTTC
NA	TRBV28	TRBJ2-7	few	16	CASRRHPGTASYEQYF	TGTGCCAGCAGGCGTCATCCCGGGACCGCTAGCTACGAGCAGTACTTC
NA	TRBV6-5	TRBJ1-4	NA	14	CASSYLQGGEKLFF	TGTGCCAGCAGTTACCTCCAGGGTGGCGAAAAACTGTTTTTT
TRBD2	TRBV13	TRBJ2-5	NA	15	CASSKLAGKLETQYF	TGTGCCAGCAGCAAACTAGCGGGGAAGTTGGAGACCCAGTACTTC
NA	TRBV9	TRBJ2-5	NA	16	CASSVAEGDLGETQYF	TGTGCCAGCAGCGTAGCAGAAGGGGACTTGGGGGAGACCCAGTACTTC
NA	TRBV27	TRBJ1-2	NA	11	CASRTEGGYTF	TGTGCCAGCAGGACAGAAGGAGGCTACACCTTC
TRBD1	TRBV15	TRBJ2-3	few	14	CATVRDSPADTQYF	TGTGCCACCGTAAGGGACAGCCCAGCAGATACGCAGTATTTT
NA	TRBV20-1	TRBJ2-7	NA	11	CSAKTAYEQYF	TGCAGTGCAAAGACAGCGTACGAGCAGTACTTC
NA	TRBV4-3	TRBJ2-2	NA	15	CASSRQMIGTGELFF	TGCGCCAGCAGCCGCCAAATGATAGGGACCGGGGAGCTGTTTTTT
NA	TRBV24-1	TRBJ2-4	NA	16	CATSDRDRKGRNIQYF	TGTGCCACCAGTGATAGGGACAGAAAAGGGAGGAACATTCAGTACTTC
NA	TRBV5-6	TRBJ2-3	NA	13	CASSFPGIDTQYF	TGTGCCAGCAGCTTCCCGGGGATAGATACGCAGTATTTT
TRBD1	TRBV12-3/TRBV12-4	TRBJ1-5	once	15	CATSRGQVVNQPQHF	TGTGCCACCAGTAGGGGACAGGTAGTAAATCAGCCCCAGCATTTT
NA	TRBV28	TRBJ2-7	NA	13	CASSLRAGYEQSF	TGTGCCAGCAGTTTACGGGCAGGCTACGAGCAGTCCTTC
NA	TRBV4-3	TRBJ2-2	few	16	CASSQGSGGTTGELFF	TGCGCCAGCAGCCAAGGTAGTGGGGGAACCACCGGGGAGCTGTTTTTT
NA	TRBV5-5	TRBJ1-2	NA	13	CASSSAHTYGYTF	TGTGCCAGCAGCTCCGCCCACACTTATGGCTACACCTTC
NA	TRBV20-1	TRBJ1-3	few	17	CSARVPSFGAPGNTIYF	TGCAGTGCTAGAGTTCCCTCCTTCGGGGCGCCTGGAAACACCATATATTTT
NA	TRBV29-1	TRBJ1-2	NA	12	CSVVPQGYGYTF	TGCAGCGTTGTCCCACAGGGCTATGGCTACACCTTC
TRBD1	TRBV12-3/TRBV12-4	TRBJ2-5	NA	14	CASTARTGGETQYF	TGTGCCAGTACGGCCAGGACAGGGGGCGAGACCCAGTACTTC
NA	TRBV7-9	TRBJ2-1	NA	16	CASSSGLVSTYNEQFF	TGTGCCAGCAGCTCCGGCTTAGTGTCGACTTACAATGAGCAGTTCTTC
NA	TRBV29-1	TRBJ2-7	few	13	CSVVLANSYEQYF	TGCAGCGTTGTGCTGGCGAACTCCTACGAGCAGTACTTC
TRBD1	TRBV20-1	TRBJ2-7	NA	13	CSSLDRVSYEQYF	TGCAGTTCATTAGACAGGGTGTCCTACGAGCAGTACTTC